What follows are 10 T cell receptor beta chains derived from one specimen sequenced in a study of siplizumab effects on memory and regulatory T cells. TCRdb's copy holds only in-frame clones and misses some; the assay was immunoSEQ multiplex PCR. The sample includes approximately 9,500 clones, approximately 44% of them seen just once. Cells of the mixed lymphocyte reaction were cocultured at 37 degrees C for over five days. Antigen specificity for these receptors is unknown. The sample taken for sequencing was CFSE-low (dividing) CD4+ T cells sorted from an allogeneic mixed lymphocyte reaction. Source of these receptors: a human donor in good health; the cells came from an allogeneic mixed lymphocyte reaction.

This clone was detected only a few times. V is TRBV9 and J is TRBJ2-3, with D uncertain. V was clipped by 0 bases and J by 6 bases, with 5 bases between them. The V gene's germline CDR1 is SGDLS and CDR2 YYNGEE. The length of the CDR3 is 12 residues. CDR3 nucleotides: TGTGCCAGCAGCGTAGGTCACGATACGCAGTATTTT. Encoded protein: CASSVGHDTQYF.

The genes are TRBV6-1 and TRBJ1-1; a weak D match, TRBD1 (5 bases). The CDR3 spans 14 residues. V was clipped by 0 bases and J by 4 bases, with 9 bases between them. The V gene's germline CDR1 is MNHNS and CDR2 SASEGT. The CDR3 spells CASSEAGHFTEAFF. DNA of the CDR3: TGTGCCAGCAGTGAAGCTGGACACTTCACTGAAGCTTTCTTT.

The genes are TRBV11-2 and TRBJ1-5, with TRBD1 identical over 7 bases. This CDR3 is built from 18 residues. Germline CDR1 SGHAT, CDR2 FQNNGV. Germline trimming cut 2 bases from V and 6 bases from J; bases unmatched to any gene: 16. The CDR3 DNA reads TGTGCCAGCAGCTTATTCTCCTCTAATCACAGGGGTGGTCAGCCCCAGCATTTT. It translates to CASSLFSSNHRGGQPQHF.

The V and J genes are TRBV5-6 and TRBJ1-5; perhaps TRBD1 as D (5 bases). The germline V gene encodes CDR1 SGHDT and CDR2 YYEEEE. Trimming took 3 bases from V and 7 from J, leaving 11 bases between them. The CDR3 has 13 amino acids. The chain's CDR3 is CASSSGRRQPQHF. The CDR3, as DNA: TGTGCCAGCAGCTCGGGGCGAAGGCAGCCCCAGCATTTT.

This clone was seen a handful of times. The gene calls are TRBV7-2 and TRBJ1-5; D may be TRBD1 (6 bases). Germline V lookup: CDR1 SGHTA, CDR2 FQGNSA. V gave up 2 bases and J gave up 6 bases, with 14 bases separating them. The CDR3 covers 15 residues. The CDR3 region is CASSLQSGRGQPQHF. DNA of the CDR3: TGTGCCAGCAGCTTACAGAGTGGCAGGGGTCAGCCCCAGCATTTT.

Regarding this clone: The CDR3 ends on some other residue instead of the conserved phenylalanine or tryptophan, so this is likely a read error. V is TRBV20-1 and J is TRBJ2-7, with no clear D. Trimming cost V 1 base and J 7 bases, with 8 bases left between them. CDR1 DFQATT and CDR2 SNEGSKA come from the germline V gene (reference sequence). The CDR3 covers 11 residues. CDR3 DNA sequence: TGCAGTGCTAGAGTTCCCCGGGAGCAGTACCTC. This translates into CSARVPREQYL.

This clone has just a few counts. CDR3 loop: CASSFRGGGGGELFF. The CDR3 DNA reads as TGCGCCAGCAGCTTCCGCGGGGGCGGCGGCGGGGAGCTGTTTTTT. The rearrangement joins TRBV5-1 to TRBJ2-2; tentatively, D is TRBD2 (7 bases). The CDR3 is 15 amino acids. Germline-derived CDR1 and CDR2 are SGHRS and YFSETQ. Trimming left V 2 bases short and J 7 bases short, with 15 bases between.

The J gene is TRBJ2-5, the V gene TRBV5-1; 7 bases align to TRBD1. V lost 5 bases and J lost 4; bases outside the gene matches: 11. The CDR3 length is 15 residues. Germline V gives CDR1 SGHRS, CDR2 YFSETQ. The CDR3 loop reads CASSSVPGGRETQYF. In nucleotides, the CDR3 is TGCGCCAGCAGTTCGGTACCAGGGGGACGAGAGACCCAGTACTTC.

The chain carries TRBV5-4 and TRBJ2-5; D perhaps matches TRBD2 (6 bases). The CDR3 runs 13 residues. Germline V gene data show CDR1 as SGHNT and CDR2 as YYREEE (reference sequence). Trimming took 4 bases from V and 7 from J, leaving 14 bases between them. CDR3: CASSPGDAATQYF. The CDR3 nucleotides read TGTGCCAGCAGCCCGGGGGACGCAGCGACCCAGTACTTC. Full variable domain (missing parts from reference TRBV5-4 and TRBJ2-5): ETGVTQSPTHLIKTRGQQVTLRCSSQSGHNTVSWYQQALGQGPQFIFQYYREEENGRGNFPPRFSGLQFPNYSSELNVNALELDDSALYLCASSPGDAATQYFGPGTRLLVL.

In this sample, this clone turned up a few times. V and J are TRBV2 and TRBJ2-3; TRBD2 matches 11 bases. Unmatched junction bases numbered 12, after V lost 7 bases and J lost 6 bases. The CDR3 loop spans 16 amino acids. Germline values: CDR1 SNHLY, CDR2 FYNNEI. The CDR3 loop is CASKITSGSESDTQYF. CDR3 coding DNA: TGTGCCAGCAAGATCACTAGCGGGAGTGAGTCGGATACGCAGTATTTT. The whole variable domain, filled in from reference TRBV2 and TRBJ2-3, reads EPEVTQTPSHQVTQMGQEVILRCVPISNHLYFYWYRQILGQKVEFLVSFYNNEISEKSEIFDDQFSVERPDGSNFTLKIRSTKLEDSAMYFCASKITSGSESDTQYFGPGTRLTVL.